These 25 T cell receptor beta chains originate from one sample sequenced in a study of blood T cell repertoires in COVID-19 (dated by TCRdb to the early 2020s). Library preparation employed the immunoSEQ multiplex PCR assay. In TCRdb, the immuneACCESS table is reduced to in-frame sequences with V and J assigned. These tables do not hold every clone; where another copy was compared, an unresolved V gene accounts for under half, and the others remain unexplained. The sample includes about 81,000 clones, with 80% to 90% observed a single time. The ten largest clones add up to 5% to 5.5% of the sample. Input material: peripheral blood. The receptors stem from a woman older than 75 with active COVID-19.

The chain has TRBV30 and TRBJ2-5; 9 bases map to TRBD2. CDR1 GTSNPN and CDR2 SVGIG come from the germline V gene (reference sequence). The CDR3 has 17 residues. V was clipped by 2 bases and J by 1 base; unmatched bases: 11. The CDR3 bases are TGTGCCTGGAGTAAAGGCATAGCGGGAGAGTCCCAAGAGACCCAGTACTTC. This sequence encodes CAWSKGIAGESQETQYF.

The chain combines TRBV30 with TRBJ2-1, with TRBD2 matching 9 bases. J was trimmed by 4 bases and V by 3 bases; bases with no gene match: 4. The germline gives CDR1 GTSNPN, CDR2 SVGIG (reference sequence). The CDR3 covers 14 residues. The CDR3 here is CAWRPAGGYNEQFF. CDR3 coding DNA: TGTGCCTGGAGACCGGCGGGAGGGTACAATGAGCAGTTCTTC.

The chain uses TRBV2 and TRBJ2-5; TRBD1 matches 11 bases. The J segment lost 4 bases and the V segment lost 4 bases, leaving 8 bases of the junction unmatched. CDR3 length: 16 amino acids. The germline V gene has CDR1 SNHLY and CDR2 FYNNEI. In DNA form, the CDR3 reads TGTGCCAGCAGTGGTTCGTCCGGACAGGGGGCAGAGACCCAGTACTTC. Its protein is CASSGSSGQGAETQYF.

J is TRBJ2-1 and V is TRBV5-1; D may be TRBD2 (5 bases). From germline, CDR1 is SGHRS and CDR2 YFSETQ. V lost 5 bases to trimming and J lost 6 bases, with 18 bases between them. The length of the CDR3 is 15 residues. The CDR3 reads CASRTVLGGGNEQFF. As DNA, the CDR3 is TGCGCCAGCAGGACGGTACTAGGAGGAGGCAATGAGCAGTTCTTC.

A single count supports this clone. Here the CDR3 reads CASSLAPVTGTQATPYEQYF. CDR3 coding DNA: TGCGCCAGCAGCTTGGCCCCGGTGACAGGTACTCAAGCCACTCCGTACGAGCAGTACTTC. The rearrangement links TRBV5-1 to TRBJ2-7, with TRBD1 as a possible D gene (6 bases). The CDR3 is 20 amino acids. Germline V lookup: CDR1 SGHRS, CDR2 YFSETQ. Trimming left V 0 bases short and J 4 bases short, with 29 bases between.

The CDR3: CASSPKNSQETQYF. DNA for the CDR3: TGTGCCAGCAGCCCTAAGAATTCACAAGAGACCCAGTACTTC. This chain joins TRBV7-2 and TRBJ2-5; unclear D gene. The CDR3 totals 14 residues. Germline assignment: CDR1 SGHTA and CDR2 FQGNSA. Trimming left V 5 bases short and J 2 bases short, with 12 bases between.

This clone has only one observation. V and J are TRBV7-9 and TRBJ2-1; 7 nucleotides align to TRBD2. The J segment lost 0 bases and the V segment lost 4 bases, leaving 0 bases of the junction unmatched. This CDR3 has 14 residues. CDR1 SEHNR and CDR2 FQNEAQ come from the germline V gene (reference sequence). CDR3 in DNA: TGTGCCAGCAGCTGGACTAGCTCCTACAATGAGCAGTTCTTC. It translates to CASSWTSSYNEQFF. Variable domain in full (rest from reference TRBV7-9 and TRBJ2-1): DTGVSQNPRHKITKRGQNVTFRCDPISEHNRLYWYRQTLGQGPEFLTYFQNEAQLEKSRLLSDRFSAERPKGSFSTLEIQRTEQGDSAMYLCASSWTSSYNEQFFGPGTRLTVL.

The chain employs TRBV28 and TRBJ2-7, with D hard to call. The CDR3 contains 13 residues. Germline V gene data show CDR1 as MDHEN and CDR2 as SYDVKM. Trimming removed 5 bases from V and 0 bases from J, with 8 bases in between. The CDR3 region has the DNA TGTGCCAGCAGTCCAGGATTCTCCTACGAGCAGTACTTC. Its protein is CASSPGFSYEQYF.

This chain connects TRBV7-2 to TRBJ2-7, with D unclear. The germline V gene encodes CDR1 SGHTA and CDR2 FQGNSA. The CDR3 covers 14 residues. Trimming left V 5 bases short and J 0 bases short, with 11 bases between. CDR3 protein: CASSLRGVSYEQYF. CDR3 DNA: TGTGCCAGCAGCCTTAGAGGAGTCTCCTACGAGCAGTACTTC.

The chain recombines TRBV5-1 with TRBJ2-3; D is undetermined. This CDR3 is built from 14 residues. Germline V gene data show CDR1 as SGHRS and CDR2 as YFSETQ. Trimming took off 0 bases at V and 3 bases at J, with 8 bases between the two ends. CDR3 amino acids: CASSLVSRTDTQYF. The CDR3, as DNA: TGCGCCAGCAGCTTGGTTTCTAGAACAGATACGCAGTATTTT.

J is TRBJ1-1 and V is TRBV10-3; 8 bases agree with TRBD1. The CDR3 is made up of 14 amino acids. V shed 4 bases and J 4 bases; nucleotides not matched to a gene: 5. Germline loops: CDR1 ENHRY, CDR2 SYGVKD. The CDR3 nucleotides read TGTGCCATCAGTGGGGGACAGGTGGGCACTGAAGCTTTCTTT. This codes for CAISGGQVGTEAFF.

The chain uses TRBV27 and TRBJ2-1, with 10 bases that match TRBD1. There are 16 residues in the CDR3. The trim removed 0 bases at V and 10 bases at J, leaving 9 bases unmatched. Germline assignment: CDR1 MNHEY and CDR2 SMNVEV (reference sequence). The CDR3 protein is CASSLSGDRGPKEQFF. CDR3 sequence (DNA): TGTGCCAGCAGTTTATCAGGGGACAGGGGTCCCAAGGAGCAGTTCTTC.

The genes are TRBV3-1 (or the pseudogene TRBV3-2) and TRBJ2-1, with 13 bases aligning to TRBD2. Germline V lookup: CDR1 LGHDT, CDR2 YNNKEL (reference sequence). The CDR3 covers 15 residues. After removal of 3 bases from V and 7 bases from J, the junction contained 3 bases not matched to a gene. The CDR3 DNA reads TGTGCCAGCAGCCAGAAGGGACTAGCGGGGAATGAGCAGTTCTTC. It encodes CASSQKGLAGNEQFF.

The V call is TRBV28, the J call TRBJ2-3, with D possibly being TRBD2 (5 bases). Germline V gene lookup returns CDR1 MDHEN and CDR2 SYDVKM. V lost 6 bases to trimming and J lost 0 bases, with 13 bases between them. The CDR3 is 15 amino acids. As DNA, the CDR3 is TGTGCCAGCAGAGACTATAAAGCTAGCACAGATACGCAGTATTTT. Its protein is CASRDYKASTDTQYF.

The chain uses TRBV27 and TRBJ2-1; 13 bases agree with TRBD2. Germline lookup yields CDR1 MNHEY and CDR2 SMNVEV (reference sequence). The CDR3 sequence is 16 residues long. V was clipped by 4 bases and J by 3 bases; unmatched bases: 3. CDR3 nucleotide sequence: TGTGCCAGCAGTTGGGGGACTAGCGGGAACTACAATGAGCAGTTCTTC. Residues: CASSWGTSGNYNEQFF.

The chain employs TRBV15 and TRBJ2-7; 8 bases are shared with TRBD1. Trimming took 5 bases from V and 2 from J; bases not matched to a gene: 8. The CDR3 has 15 residues. Germline assignment: CDR1 LNHNV and CDR2 YYDKDF (reference sequence). The CDR3 reads CATSHGTGGTYEQYF. CDR3 DNA: TGTGCCACCAGCCATGGGACAGGTGGAACCTACGAGCAGTACTTC.

This chain joins TRBV9 and TRBJ2-7, with D perhaps matching TRBD2 (5 bases). V lost 4 bases to trimming and J lost 7 bases, with 12 bases between them. Germline V gene data show CDR1 as SGDLS and CDR2 as YYNGEE. The CDR3 consists of 12 residues. CDR3 nucleotide sequence: TGTGCCAGCAGCCCTAGAGGAGGAGAGCAGTACTTC. Translating gives CASSPRGGEQYF.

The gene calls are TRBV11-2 and TRBJ2-1; TRBD2 matches at 7 bases. The germline gives CDR1 SGHAT, CDR2 FQNNGV. CDR3 length: 14 amino acids. After removal of 4 bases from V and 9 bases from J, the junction contained 9 bases not matched to a gene. The CDR3 here is CASSSLAGFSEQFF. The CDR3 DNA reads as TGTGCCAGCAGCTCGTTAGCGGGTTTCAGTGAGCAGTTCTTC.

The chain couples TRBV10-3 to TRBJ1-3; D is possibly TRBD1 (5 bases). The CDR3 covers 17 residues. V gave up 6 bases and J gave up 0 bases, with 18 bases separating them. The germline gives CDR1 ENHRY, CDR2 SYGVKD. CDR3 region: CAIRAPPGPLSGNTIYF. In DNA form, the CDR3 reads TGTGCCATCAGGGCCCCGCCAGGGCCACTCTCTGGAAACACCATATATTTT.

With respect to this clone: The junction does not match germline at one end; this may be a read error. The J gene is TRBJ2-1, the V gene TRBV3-1 (or the pseudogene TRBV3-2); D remains unclear. CDR1 is LGHDT and CDR2 is YNNKEL in the germline V gene (reference sequence). CDR3 size: 15 residues. CDR3 nucleotide sequence: TGTGCCAGCAGCCAACGAAGCACTCCCCCCAATAAGCAGTTCTTC. This encodes CASSQRSTPPNKQFF.

The chain employs TRBV5-4 and TRBJ2-7; TRBD2 agrees at 8 bases. CDR3 length: 15 residues. Germline assignment: CDR1 SGHNT and CDR2 YYREEE (reference sequence). Trimming at V came to 0 bases and at J to 6 bases, leaving 8 bases not matched to a gene. For the CDR3, the DNA is TGTGCCAGCAGCTTGGCCGCTAGCGGGCGAGGCGAGCAGTACTTC. This encodes CASSLAASGRGEQYF.

V usage is TRBV19 and J usage is TRBJ2-5; 11 bases map to TRBD1. The length of the CDR3 is 15 residues. Germline lookup yields CDR1 LNHDA and CDR2 SQIVND (reference sequence). V shed 4 bases, J shed 5 bases, and the junction held 6 bases outside the gene matches. CDR3 bases: TGTGCCAGTAGTACCTCCTGGGACAGGGGGGAGACCCAGTACTTC. It yields the protein CASSTSWDRGETQYF. The entire variable domain, with the rest obtained from reference TRBV19 and TRBJ2-5, is as follows: DGGITQSPKYLFRKEGQNVTLSCEQNLNHDAMYWYRQDPGQGLRLIYYSQIVNDFQKGDIAEGYSVSREKKESFPLTVTSAQKNPTAFYLCASSTSWDRGETQYFGPGTRLLVL.

This chain links TRBV18 with TRBJ2-2; 9 positions match TRBD2. J was trimmed by 0 bases and V by 0 bases; bases with no gene match: 5. The CDR3 runs 18 residues. The germline gives CDR1 KGHSH, CDR2 LQKENI. This chain's CDR3 is CASSPPGLAGTNTGELFF. DNA for the CDR3: TGTGCCAGCTCACCACCGGGGCTAGCGGGAACGAACACCGGGGAGCTGTTTTTT.

In its sample, this clone was seen a few times. The CDR3 region has the DNA TGTGCCAGCAGCGTAGATAGCGGCGGTTCGGGAGAGACCCAGTACTTC. This sequence encodes CASSVDSGGSGETQYF. The chain uses TRBV9 and TRBJ2-5; D may be TRBD2 (6 bases). Germline lookup yields CDR1 SGDLS and CDR2 YYNGEE. The V end was cut by 0 bases, the J end by 4 bases, with 16 bases between. The CDR3 length is 16 residues.

The CDR3 loop reads CASSPLDRVMNTEAFF. The CDR3 nucleotides read TGTGCCAGCTCACCTTTGGACAGGGTCATGAACACTGAAGCTTTCTTT. The V gene is TRBV18, the J gene TRBJ1-1; 8 nucleotides match TRBD1. This CDR3 spans 16 amino acids. Germline V gives CDR1 KGHSH, CDR2 LQKENI. V gave up 3 bases and J gave up 0 bases; unmatched junction bases: 6.